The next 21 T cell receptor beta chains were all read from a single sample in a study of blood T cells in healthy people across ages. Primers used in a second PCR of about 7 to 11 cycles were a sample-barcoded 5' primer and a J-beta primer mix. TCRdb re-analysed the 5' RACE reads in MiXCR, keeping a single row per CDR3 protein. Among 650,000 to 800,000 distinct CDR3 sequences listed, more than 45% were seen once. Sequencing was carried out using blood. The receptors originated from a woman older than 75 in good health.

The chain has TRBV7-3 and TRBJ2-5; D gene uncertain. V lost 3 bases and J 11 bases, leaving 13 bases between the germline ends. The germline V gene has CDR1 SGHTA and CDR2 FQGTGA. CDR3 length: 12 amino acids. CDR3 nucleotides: TGTGCCAGCAGCTTGAACGGTGTGGAGCAGTACTTC. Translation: CASSLNGVEQYF.

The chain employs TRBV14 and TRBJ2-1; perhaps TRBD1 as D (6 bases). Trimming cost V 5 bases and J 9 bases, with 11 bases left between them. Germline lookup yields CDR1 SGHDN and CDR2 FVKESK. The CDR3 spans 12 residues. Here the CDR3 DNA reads TGTGCCAGCAGCAGGGGACACGGTGAGCAGTTCTTC. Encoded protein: CASSRGHGEQFF.

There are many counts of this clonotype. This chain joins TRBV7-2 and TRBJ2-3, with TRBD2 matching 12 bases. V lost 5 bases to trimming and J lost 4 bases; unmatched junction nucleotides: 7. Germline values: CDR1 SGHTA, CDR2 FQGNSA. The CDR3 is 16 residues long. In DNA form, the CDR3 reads TGTGCCAGCAGCCCTCGACTAGCGGGGGACGCAGATACGCAGTATTTT. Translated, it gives CASSPRLAGDADTQYF.

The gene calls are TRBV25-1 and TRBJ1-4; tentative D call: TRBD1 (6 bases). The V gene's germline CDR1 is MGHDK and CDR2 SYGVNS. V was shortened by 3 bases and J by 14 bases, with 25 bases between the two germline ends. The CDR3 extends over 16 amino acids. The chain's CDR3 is CASSDPDRPPNERLFF. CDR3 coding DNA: TGTGCCAGCAGTGATCCGGACAGACCTCCTAATGAAAGGCTGTTTTTT.

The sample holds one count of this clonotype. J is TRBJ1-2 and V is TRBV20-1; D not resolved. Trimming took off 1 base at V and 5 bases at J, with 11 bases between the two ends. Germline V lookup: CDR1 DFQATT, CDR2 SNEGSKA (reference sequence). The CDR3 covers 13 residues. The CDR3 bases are TGCAGTGCTAGAGCGGGTTTCATTTATGGCTACACCTTC. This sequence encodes CSARAGFIYGYTF.

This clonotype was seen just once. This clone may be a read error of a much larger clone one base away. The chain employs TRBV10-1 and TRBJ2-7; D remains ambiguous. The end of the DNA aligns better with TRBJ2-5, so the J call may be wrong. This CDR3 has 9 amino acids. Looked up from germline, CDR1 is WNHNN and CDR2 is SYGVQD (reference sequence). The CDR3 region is CASRGTQYF. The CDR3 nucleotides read TGCGCCAGCCGAGGGACCCAGTACTTC.

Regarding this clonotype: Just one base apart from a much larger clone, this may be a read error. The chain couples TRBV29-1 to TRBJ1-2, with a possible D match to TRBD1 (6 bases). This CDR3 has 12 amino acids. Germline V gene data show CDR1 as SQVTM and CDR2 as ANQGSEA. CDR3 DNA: TGCAGCGTTGAAGGGCAGGGGCATGGCCACACCTTC. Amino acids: CSVEGQGHGHTF.

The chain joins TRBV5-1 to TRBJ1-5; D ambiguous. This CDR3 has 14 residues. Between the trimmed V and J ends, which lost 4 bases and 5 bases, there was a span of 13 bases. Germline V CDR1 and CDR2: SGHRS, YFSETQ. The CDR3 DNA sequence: TGCGCCAGCAGCGTCGGACCTGGGGATCAGCCCCAGCATTTT. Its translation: CASSVGPGDQPQHF. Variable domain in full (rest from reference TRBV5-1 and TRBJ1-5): KAGVTQTPRYLIKTRGQQVTLSCSPISGHRSVSWYQQTPGQGLQFLFEYFSETQRNKGNFPGRFSGRQFSNSRSEMNVSTLELGDSALYLCASSVGPGDQPQHFGDGTRLSIL.

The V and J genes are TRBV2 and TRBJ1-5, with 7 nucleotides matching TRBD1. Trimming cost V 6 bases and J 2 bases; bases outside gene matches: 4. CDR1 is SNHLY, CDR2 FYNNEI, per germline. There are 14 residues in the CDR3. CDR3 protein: CASSGGGGNQPQHF. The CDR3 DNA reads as TGTGCCAGCAGCGGAGGGGGCGGCAATCAGCCCCAGCATTTT.

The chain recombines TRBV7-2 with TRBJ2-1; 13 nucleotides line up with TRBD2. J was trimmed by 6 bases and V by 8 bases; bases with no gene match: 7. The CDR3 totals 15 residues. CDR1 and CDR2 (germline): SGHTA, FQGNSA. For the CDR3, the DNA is TGTGCCAGCGGATATACTAGCGGGAGGGGCAATGAGCAGTTCTTC. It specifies CASGYTSGRGNEQFF.

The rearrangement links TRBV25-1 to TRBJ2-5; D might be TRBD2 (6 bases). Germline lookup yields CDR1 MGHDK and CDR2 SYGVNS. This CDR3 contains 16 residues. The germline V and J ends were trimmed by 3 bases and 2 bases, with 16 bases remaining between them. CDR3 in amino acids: CASSDGRRGSQETQYF. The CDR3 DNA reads TGTGCCAGCAGTGATGGGAGGCGGGGTTCGCAAGAGACCCAGTACTTC.

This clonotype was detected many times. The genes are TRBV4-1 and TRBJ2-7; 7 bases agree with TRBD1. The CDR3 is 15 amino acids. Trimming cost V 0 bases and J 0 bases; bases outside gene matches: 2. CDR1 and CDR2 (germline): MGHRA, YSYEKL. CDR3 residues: CASSQDRDSSYEQYF. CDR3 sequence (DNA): TGCGCCAGCAGCCAAGACCGGGACAGCTCCTACGAGCAGTACTTC.

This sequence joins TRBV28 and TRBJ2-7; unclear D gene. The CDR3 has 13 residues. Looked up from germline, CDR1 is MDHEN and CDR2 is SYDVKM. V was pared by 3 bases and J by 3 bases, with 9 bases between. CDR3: CASSLPALYEQYF. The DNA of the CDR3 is TGTGCCAGCAGTTTGCCGGCGCTCTACGAGCAGTACTTC.

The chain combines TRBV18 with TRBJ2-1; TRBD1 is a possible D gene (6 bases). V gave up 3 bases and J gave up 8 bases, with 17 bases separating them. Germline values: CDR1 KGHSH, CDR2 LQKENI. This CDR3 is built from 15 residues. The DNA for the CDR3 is TGTGCCAGCTCACCGGGGGACACTTACACCGATGAGCAGTTCTTC. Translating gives CASSPGDTYTDEQFF.

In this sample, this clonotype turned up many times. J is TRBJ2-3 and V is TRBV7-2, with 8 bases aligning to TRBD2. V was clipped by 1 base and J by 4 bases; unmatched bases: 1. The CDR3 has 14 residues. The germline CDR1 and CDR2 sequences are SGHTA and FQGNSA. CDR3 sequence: CASSLGLAPDTQYF. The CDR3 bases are TGTGCCAGCAGCTTAGGACTAGCGCCAGATACGCAGTATTTT.

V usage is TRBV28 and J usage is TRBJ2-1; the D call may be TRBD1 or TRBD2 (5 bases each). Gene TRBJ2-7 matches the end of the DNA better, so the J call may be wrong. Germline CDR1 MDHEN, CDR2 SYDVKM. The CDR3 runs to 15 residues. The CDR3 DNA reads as TGTGCCAGCAGCCCGGGACGGTTAGCCTACAATGAGCAGTACTTC. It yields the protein CASSPGRLAYNEQYF.

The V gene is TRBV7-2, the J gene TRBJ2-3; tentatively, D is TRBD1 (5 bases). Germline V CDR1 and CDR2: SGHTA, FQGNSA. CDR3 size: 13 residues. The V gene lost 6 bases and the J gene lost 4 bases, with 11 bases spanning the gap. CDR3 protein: CASRSTAADTQYF. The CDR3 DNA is TGTGCCAGCAGGTCGACAGCAGCAGATACGCAGTATTTT.

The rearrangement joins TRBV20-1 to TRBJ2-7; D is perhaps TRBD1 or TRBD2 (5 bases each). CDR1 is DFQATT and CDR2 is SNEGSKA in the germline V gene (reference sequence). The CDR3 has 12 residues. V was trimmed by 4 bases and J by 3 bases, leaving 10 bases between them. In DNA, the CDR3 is TGCAGTGCTAAAGACAGCGGCTACGAGCAGTACTTC. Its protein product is CSAKDSGYEQYF.

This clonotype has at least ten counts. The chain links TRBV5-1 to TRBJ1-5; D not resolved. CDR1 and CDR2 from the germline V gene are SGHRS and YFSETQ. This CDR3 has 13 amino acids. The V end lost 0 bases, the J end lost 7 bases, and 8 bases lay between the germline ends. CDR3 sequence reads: CASSLEVGQPQHF. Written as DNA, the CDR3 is TGCGCCAGCAGCTTGGAGGTCGGACAGCCCCAGCATTTT.

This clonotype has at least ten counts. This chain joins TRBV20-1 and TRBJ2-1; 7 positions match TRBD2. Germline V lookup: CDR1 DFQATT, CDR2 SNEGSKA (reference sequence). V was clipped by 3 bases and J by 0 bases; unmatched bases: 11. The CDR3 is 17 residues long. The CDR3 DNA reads TGCAGTGCTAGGAGTCTAGCGGAGGCCCCCTCCTACAATGAGCAGTTCTTC. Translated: CSARSLAEAPSYNEQFF.

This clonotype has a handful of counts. The CDR3 here is CASSPQRDYGYTF. CDR3 DNA: TGTGCCAGCAGTCCACAGAGGGACTATGGCTACACCTTC. The J gene is TRBJ1-2, the V gene TRBV6-2 or TRBV6-3; D is uncertain. Trimming left V 5 bases short and J 3 bases short, with 10 bases between. The CDR3 has 13 amino acids. Germline CDR1 MNHEY, CDR2 SVGEGT.